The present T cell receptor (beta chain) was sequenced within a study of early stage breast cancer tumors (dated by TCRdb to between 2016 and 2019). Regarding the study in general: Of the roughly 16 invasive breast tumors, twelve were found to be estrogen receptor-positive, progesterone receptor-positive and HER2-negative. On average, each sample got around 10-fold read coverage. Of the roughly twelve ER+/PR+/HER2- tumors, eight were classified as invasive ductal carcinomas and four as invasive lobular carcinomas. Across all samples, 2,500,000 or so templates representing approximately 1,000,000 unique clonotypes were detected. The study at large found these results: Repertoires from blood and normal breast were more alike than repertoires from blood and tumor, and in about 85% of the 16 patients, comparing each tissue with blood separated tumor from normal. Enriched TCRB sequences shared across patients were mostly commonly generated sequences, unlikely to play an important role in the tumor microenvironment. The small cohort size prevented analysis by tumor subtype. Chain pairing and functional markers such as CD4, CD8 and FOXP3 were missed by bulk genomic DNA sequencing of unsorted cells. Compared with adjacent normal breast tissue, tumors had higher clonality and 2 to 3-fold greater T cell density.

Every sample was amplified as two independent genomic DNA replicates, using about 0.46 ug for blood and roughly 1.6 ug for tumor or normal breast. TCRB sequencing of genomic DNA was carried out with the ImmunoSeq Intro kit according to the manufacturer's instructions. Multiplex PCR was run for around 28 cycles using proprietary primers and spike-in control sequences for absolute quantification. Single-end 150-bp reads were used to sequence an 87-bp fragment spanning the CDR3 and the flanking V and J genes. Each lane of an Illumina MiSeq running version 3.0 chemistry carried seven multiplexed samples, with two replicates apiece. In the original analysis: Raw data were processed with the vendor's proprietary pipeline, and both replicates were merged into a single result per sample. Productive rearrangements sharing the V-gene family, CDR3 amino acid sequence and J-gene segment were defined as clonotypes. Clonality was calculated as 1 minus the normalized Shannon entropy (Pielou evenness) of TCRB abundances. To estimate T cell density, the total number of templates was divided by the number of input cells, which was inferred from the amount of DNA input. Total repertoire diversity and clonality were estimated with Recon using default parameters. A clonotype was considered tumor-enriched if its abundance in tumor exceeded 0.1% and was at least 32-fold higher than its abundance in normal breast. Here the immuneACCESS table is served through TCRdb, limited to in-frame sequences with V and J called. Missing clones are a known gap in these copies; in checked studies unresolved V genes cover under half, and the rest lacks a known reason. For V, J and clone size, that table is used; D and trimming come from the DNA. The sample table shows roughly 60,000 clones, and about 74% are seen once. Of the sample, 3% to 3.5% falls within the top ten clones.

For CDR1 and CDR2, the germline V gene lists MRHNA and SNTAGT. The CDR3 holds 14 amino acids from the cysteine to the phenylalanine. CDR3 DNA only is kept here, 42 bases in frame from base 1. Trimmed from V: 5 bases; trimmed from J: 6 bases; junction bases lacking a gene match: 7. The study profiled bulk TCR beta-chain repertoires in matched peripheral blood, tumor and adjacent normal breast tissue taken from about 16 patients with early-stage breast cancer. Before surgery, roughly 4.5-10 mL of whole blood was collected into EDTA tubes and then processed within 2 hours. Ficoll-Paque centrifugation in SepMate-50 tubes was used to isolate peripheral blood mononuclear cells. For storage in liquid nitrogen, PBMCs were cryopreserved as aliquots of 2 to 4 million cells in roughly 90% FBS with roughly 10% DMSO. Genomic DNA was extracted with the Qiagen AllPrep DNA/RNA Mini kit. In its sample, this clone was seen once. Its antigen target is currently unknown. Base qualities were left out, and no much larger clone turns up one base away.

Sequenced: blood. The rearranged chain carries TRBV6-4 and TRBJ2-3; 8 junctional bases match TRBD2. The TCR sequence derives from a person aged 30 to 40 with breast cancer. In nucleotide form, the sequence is TGTGCCAGCAGTCCGGGACTAGAGATCGATACGCAGTATTTT. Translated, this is CASSPGLEIDTQYF.